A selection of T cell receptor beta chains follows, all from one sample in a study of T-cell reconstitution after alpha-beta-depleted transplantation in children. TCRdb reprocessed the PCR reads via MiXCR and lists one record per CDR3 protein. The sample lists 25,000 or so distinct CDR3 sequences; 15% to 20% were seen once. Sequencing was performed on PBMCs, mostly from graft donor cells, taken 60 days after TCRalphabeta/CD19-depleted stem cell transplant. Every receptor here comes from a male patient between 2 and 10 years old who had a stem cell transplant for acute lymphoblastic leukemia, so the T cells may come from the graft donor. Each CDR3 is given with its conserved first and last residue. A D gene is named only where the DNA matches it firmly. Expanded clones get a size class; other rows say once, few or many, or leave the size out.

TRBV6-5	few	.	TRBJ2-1	CASSSPNEQFF	TGTGCCAGCAGTAGTCCCAATGAGCAGTTCTTC
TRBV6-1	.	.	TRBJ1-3	CASSELPSGNTIYF	TGTGCCAGCAGTGAGCTCCCCTCTGGAAACACCATATATTTT
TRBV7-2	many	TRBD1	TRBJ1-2	CASSLKGGFADRGYTF	TGTGCCAGCAGCTTAAAAGGGGGTTTTGCGGACAGGGGCTACACCTTC
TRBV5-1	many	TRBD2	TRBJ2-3	CASSRTGLAPSTDTQYF	TGCGCCAGCAGCCGGACCGGACTAGCCCCCTCCACAGATACGCAGTATTTT
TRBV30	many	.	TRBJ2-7	CAWRPTTGSNRQYF	TGTGCCTGGAGGCCAACTACAGGGTCCAATCGGCAGTACTTC
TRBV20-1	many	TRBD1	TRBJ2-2	CSAAISWTGGVGELFF	TGCAGTGCCGCAATCTCCTGGACAGGAGGTGTCGGGGAGCTGTTTTTT
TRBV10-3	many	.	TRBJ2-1	CATEEYSEQFF	TGTGCCACCGAGGAGTATAGTGAGCAGTTCTTC
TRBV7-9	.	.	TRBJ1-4	CASSLGQWEKLFF	TGTGCCAGCAGCTTAGGCCAGTGGGAAAAACTGTTTTTT
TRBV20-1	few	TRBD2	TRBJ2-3	CSARASSGGSTDTQYF	TGCAGTGCTAGAGCGTCTAGCGGGGGTAGCACAGATACGCAGTATTTT
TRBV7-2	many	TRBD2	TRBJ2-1	CASSPRLAGGIKNEQFF	TGTGCCAGCAGCCCGCGACTAGCGGGAGGGATTAAGAATGAGCAGTTCTTC
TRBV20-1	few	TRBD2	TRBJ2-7	CSARGRGGGYSSYEQYF	TGCAGTGCCAGGGGACGCGGCGGGGGGTATAGCTCCTACGAGCAGTACTTC
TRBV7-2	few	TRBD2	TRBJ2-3	CASRYSGGTDTQYF	TGTGCCAGCCGTTATAGCGGGGGCACAGATACGCAGTATTTT
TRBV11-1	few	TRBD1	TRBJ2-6	CASSPPGTGISGANVLTF	TGTGCCAGCAGCCCTCCCGGGACAGGGATATCTGGGGCCAACGTCCTGACTTTC
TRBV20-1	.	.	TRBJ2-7	CSAAPLTAGGEQYF	TGCAGTGCTGCCCCCTTGACCGCCGGGGGCGAGCAGTACTTC
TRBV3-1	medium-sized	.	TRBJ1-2	CASSQDRGIYGYTF	TGTGCCAGCAGCCAAGATAGAGGCATTTATGGCTACACCTTC
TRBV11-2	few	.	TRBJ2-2	CASSLRSGASNTGELFF	TGTGCCAGCAGCTTAAGGTCAGGGGCCTCGAACACCGGGGAGCTGTTTTTT
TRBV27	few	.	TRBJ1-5	CASSLSLRTGSVPQHF	TGTGCCAGCAGTTTATCTCTCCGGACGGGGTCTGTGCCCCAGCATTTT
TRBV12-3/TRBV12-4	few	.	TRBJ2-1	CASTLRGSQFF	TGTGCCAGCACCCTCAGGGGCTCCCAGTTCTTC
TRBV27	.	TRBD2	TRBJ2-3	CASSLWGTSGDTQYF	TGTGCCAGCAGTTTATGGGGGACTAGCGGAGATACGCAGTATTTT
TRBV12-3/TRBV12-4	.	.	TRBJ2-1	CASSFKEDIEQFF	TGTGCCAGCAGCTTTAAGGAGGACATTGAGCAGTTCTTC
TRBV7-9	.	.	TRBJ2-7	CASSPRRDEQYF	TGTGCCAGCAGCCCCCGACGGGACGAGCAGTACTTC
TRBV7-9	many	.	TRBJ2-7	CASTIGTGRSHEQYF	TGTGCCAGCACCATAGGTACCGGGAGATCGCACGAGCAGTACTTC
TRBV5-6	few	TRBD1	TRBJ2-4	CASSRDRSNIQYF	TGTGCCAGCAGCCGGGACAGGTCGAACATTCAGTACTTC
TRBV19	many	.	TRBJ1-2	CASSRARESYGYTF	TGTGCCAGTAGTAGGGCGCGGGAATCTTATGGCTACACCTTC
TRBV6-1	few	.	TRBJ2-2	CASRSGRNTGELFF	TGTGCCAGCAGATCGGGGCGGAACACCGGGGAGCTGTTTTTT
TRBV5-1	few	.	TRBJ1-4	CASRLAGRTNEKLFF	TGCGCCAGCAGGTTGGCGGGTAGGACTAATGAAAAACTGTTTTTT
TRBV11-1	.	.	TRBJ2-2	CASSPRAELTRRAGELFF	TGTGCCAGCAGCCCCCGGGCGGAATTAACTAGGCGGGCCGGGGAGCTGTTTTTT
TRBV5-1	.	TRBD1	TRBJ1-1	CASSSDRGINTEAFF	TGCGCCAGCAGCTCTGACAGGGGAATTAACACTGAAGCTTTCTTT
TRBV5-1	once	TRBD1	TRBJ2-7	CASSLTGQASYEQYF	TGCGCCAGCAGCCTTACGGGACAGGCTTCCTACGAGCAGTACTTC
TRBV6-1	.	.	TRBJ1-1	CASTTKRAQGTEAFF	TGTGCCAGCACCACAAAGAGGGCGCAGGGCACTGAAGCTTTCTTT
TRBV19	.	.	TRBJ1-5	CASSTEGRSNQPQHF	TGTGCCAGTAGTACGGAGGGACGGTCAAATCAGCCCCAGCATTTT
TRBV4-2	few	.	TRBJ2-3	CASSPFSGPSTDTQYF	TGTGCCAGCAGCCCGTTCAGCGGACCTAGCACAGATACGCAGTATTTT
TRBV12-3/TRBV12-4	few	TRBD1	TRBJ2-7	CASSDRDRGYEQYF	TGTGCCAGCAGTGACCGGGACAGGGGCTACGAGCAGTACTTC
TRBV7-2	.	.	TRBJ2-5	CASSFGGLIGETQYF	TGTGCCAGCAGCTTTGGGGGGCTCATAGGAGAGACCCAGTACTTC
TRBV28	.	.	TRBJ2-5	CASRLPEGGGLETQYF	TGTGCCAGCAGACTACCCGAAGGGGGGGGTCTGGAGACCCAGTACTTC
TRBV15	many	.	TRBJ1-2	CATSLESNYGYTF	TGTGCCACCAGTCTTGAGTCTAACTATGGCTACACCTTC
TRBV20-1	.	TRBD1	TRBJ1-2	CSARTLGQGRANGYTF	TGCAGTGCTAGAACCTTGGGACAGGGAAGGGCAAATGGCTACACCTTC
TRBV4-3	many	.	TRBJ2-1	CASSQDPGWADNEQFF	TGCGCCAGCAGCCAAGACCCCGGTTGGGCTGACAATGAGCAGTTCTTC
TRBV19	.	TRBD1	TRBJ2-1	CASSTSGQGEQFF	TGTGCCAGTAGTACATCCGGACAGGGTGAGCAGTTCTTC
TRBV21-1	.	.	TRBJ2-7	CASSGTGATYEQYF	TGTGCCAGCAGCGGAACAGGGGCAACCTACGAGCAGTACTTC
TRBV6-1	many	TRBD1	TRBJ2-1	CASRDRGNYNEQFF	TGTGCCAGCAGGGACAGGGGGAACTACAATGAGCAGTTCTTC